These 23 T cell receptor beta chains share one sample of origin, sequenced in a study of blood T cells in healthy people across ages. Combining a sample-barcoded 5' primer with a J-beta primer mix, a second PCR ran for roughly 7 to 12 cycles. In TCRdb, the 5' RACE reads were re-called with MiXCR into one record per CDR3 protein. This table holds some 1.8 million distinct CDR3 sequences, about two fifths found once. The material sequenced was blood. The receptors were sampled from a human donor in good health.

There are a few counts of this clonotype. The gene calls are TRBV29-1 and TRBJ1-2; no firm D call. V lost 2 bases to trimming and J lost 2 bases, with 9 bases between them. The germline CDR1 and CDR2 sequences are SQVTM and ANQGSEA. The CDR3 is 13 residues long. The CDR3 loop reads CSVERPTNYGYTF. CDR3 in DNA: TGCAGCGTTGAACGACCGACCAACTATGGCTACACCTTC.

This clonotype was detected only a few times. J is TRBJ2-3 and V is TRBV2; the match to TRBD1 covers 9 bases. The V gene end was trimmed by 8 bases and the J gene end by 6 bases; junction bases not matched to a gene: 6. Germline loops: CDR1 SNHLY, CDR2 FYNNEI. The CDR3 runs 13 residues. The CDR3 DNA follows: TGTGCCAGCGGAGGACAGGGGTGGGATACGCAGTATTTT. Its translation is CASGGQGWDTQYF.

This clonotype showed up just once. This chain uses TRBV7-8 with TRBJ1-2, with a possible D match to TRBD1 (5 bases). CDR3 length: 15 amino acids. V gave up 2 bases and J gave up 4 bases, with 14 bases separating them. Per germline, CDR1 SGHVS and CDR2 FQNEAQ. CDR3 sequence reads: CASSLLVGGTYGYTF. CDR3 sequence (DNA): TGTGCCAGCAGCTTACTTGTAGGAGGGACCTATGGCTACACCTTC.

The V call is TRBV7-9, the J call TRBJ1-2, with D uncertain. CDR3 size: 12 residues. V dropped 7 bases and J dropped 8 bases, with 14 bases sitting between them. Germline lookup yields CDR1 SEHNR and CDR2 FQNEAQ (reference sequence). Here the CDR3 reads CASTQQSLGYTF. The DNA of the CDR3 is TGTGCCAGCACCCAACAGTCATTAGGCTACACCTTC.

In this sample, this clonotype turned up a few times. The genes are TRBV4-2 and TRBJ1-1, with D possibly TRBD1 on 6 matching bases. V was trimmed by 4 bases and J by 4 bases, leaving 22 bases between them. CDR3 length equals 17 residues. CDR1 LGHNA and CDR2 YNFKEQ come from the germline V gene. CDR3 sequence: CASSPNPWGGSSTEAFF. In DNA, the CDR3 is TGTGCCAGCAGCCCCAATCCATGGGGGGGCTCGAGCACTGAAGCTTTCTTT.

A word on this clonotype: At one end, the junction sequence differs from germline, possibly due to a read error. V gene TRBV9 combines with J gene TRBJ1-5; D is unresolved. From germline, CDR1 is SGDLS and CDR2 YYNGEE. The CDR3 spans 13 residues. The CDR3 spells CASSVDPDQPRHF. CDR3 nucleotides: TGTGCCAGCAGCGTAGATCCCGATCAGCCCCGGCATTTT.

V and J are TRBV28 and TRBJ1-2; the match to TRBD1 covers 8 bases. The CDR3 contains 14 residues. V gave up 1 base and J gave up 7 bases; unmatched junction bases: 5. Germline loops: CDR1 MDHEN, CDR2 SYDVKM. CDR3 sequence reads: CASSLSDRVGGYTF. The CDR3 DNA sequence: TGTGCCAGCAGTTTATCGGACAGGGTGGGTGGCTACACCTTC.

This clonotype was counted a few times. This sequence joins TRBV5-1 and TRBJ2-7; D call uncertain. CDR1 and CDR2 from the germline V gene are SGHRS and YFSETQ. The CDR3 sequence is 15 residues long. V lost 4 bases and J 1 base, leaving 15 bases between the germline ends. As DNA, the CDR3 is TGCGCCAGCAGCCTAAACCCTGGGGAATCCTACGAGCAGTACTTC. Its protein product is CASSLNPGESYEQYF.

This clonotype was recorded a few times. The chain uses TRBV20-1 and TRBJ1-2; TRBD1 might be the D (6 bases). Germline V lookup: CDR1 DFQATT, CDR2 SNEGSKA (reference sequence). The CDR3 covers 14 residues. V dropped 1 base and J dropped 5 bases, with 14 bases sitting between them. CDR3 region: CSARVSDRSYGYTF. CDR3 coding DNA: TGCAGTGCTAGAGTTTCCGACAGGTCGTATGGCTACACCTTC.

The V call is TRBV12-3 or TRBV12-4, the J call TRBJ2-3; a weak D match, TRBD1 (5 bases). Trimming pared 8 bases from V and 6 bases from J, leaving 12 bases between. CDR3 length equals 12 residues. CDR3 in DNA: TGTGCCAGCGGGGAAGCAGGGGATACGCAGTATTTT. As protein: CASGEAGDTQYF.

The gene calls are TRBV30 and TRBJ1-2; 8 positions match TRBD1. CDR3 size: 12 residues. V was pared by 4 bases and J by 2 bases, with 0 bases of the junction left unmatched. CDR1 and CDR2 from the germline V gene are GTSNPN and SVGIG (reference sequence). The CDR3 nucleotides are TGTGCCTGGAACAGGGGGAACTATGGCTACACCTTC. Translation gives CAWNRGNYGYTF.

This clonotype has only a few counts. The chain links TRBV6-1 to TRBJ1-1; the match to TRBD1 covers 8 bases. This CDR3 has 15 amino acids. V lost 0 bases, J lost 6 bases, and 6 bases stayed unmatched. Germline CDR1 MNHNS, CDR2 SASEGT. The CDR3 protein is CASSEAIPGGPEAFF. The CDR3 DNA follows: TGTGCCAGCAGTGAAGCGATCCCAGGGGGCCCTGAAGCTTTCTTT.

V gene TRBV4-2 combines with J gene TRBJ2-4; the D gene is possibly TRBD1 (5 bases). The J call may be faulty, since TRBJ2-7 better matches the DNA end. Per germline, CDR1 LGHNA and CDR2 YNFKEQ. The CDR3 totals 15 residues. The CDR3 loop reads CASSQVEQVVNEQYF. CDR3 nucleotide sequence: TGTGCCAGCAGCCAAGTCGAACAGGTCGTAAACGAGCAGTACTTC.

The V call is TRBV14, the J call TRBJ2-7, with D maybe TRBD1 (6 bases). The V end was cut by 5 bases, the J end by 3 bases, with 14 bases between. This CDR3 has 14 amino acids. In germline, CDR1 is SGHDN, CDR2 FVKESK. The CDR3 spells CASSTGQYYYEQYF. CDR3 nucleotides: TGTGCCAGCAGCACAGGACAGTACTACTACGAGCAGTACTTC.

The sample holds a few counts of this clonotype. The rearrangement uses TRBV28 and TRBJ2-7; D might be TRBD2 (6 bases). Trimming pared 4 bases from V and 3 bases from J, leaving 10 bases between. CDR3 length equals 13 residues. From germline, CDR1 is MDHEN and CDR2 SYDVKM. CDR3 loop: CASSWTEGYEQYF. CDR3 coding DNA: TGTGCCAGCAGTTGGACGGAGGGCTACGAGCAGTACTTC. Combining the CDR3 with reference TRBV28 and TRBJ2-7 gives the whole variable domain DVKVTQSSRYLVKRTGEKVFLECVQDMDHENMFWYRQDPGLGLRLIYFSYDVKMKEKGDIPEGYSVSREKKERFSLILESASTNQTSMYLCASSWTEGYEQYFGPGTRLTVT.

This clonotype was observed once. The chain uses TRBV6-6 and TRBJ1-1; 9 bases are shared with TRBD1. Germline V gene lookup returns CDR1 MNHNY and CDR2 SVGAGI (reference sequence). V lost 7 bases, J lost 2 bases, and 11 bases stayed unmatched. The CDR3 runs to 16 residues. The CDR3 nucleotides are TGTGCCAGCACAACGACCAAACAGGGGGCTAACACTGAAGCTTTCTTT. Translated, it gives CASTTTKQGANTEAFF.

The V and J genes are TRBV12-3 or TRBV12-4 and TRBJ2-1; 10 bases agree with TRBD2. The junction had 10 bases not matched to a gene; V was cut back by 2 bases and J by 6 bases. This CDR3 spans 17 amino acids. The chain's CDR3 is CASSLPNLAGVSNEQFF. The CDR3 DNA sequence: TGTGCCAGCAGTTTACCGAATCTAGCGGGGGTCAGCAATGAGCAGTTCTTC.

As concerns this clonotype: Mismatch with germline at one junction end may stem from a read error. J is TRBJ2-5 and V is TRBV15; D is unclear. This CDR3 is built from 12 residues. Germline loops: CDR1 LNHNV, CDR2 YYDKDF (reference sequence). CDR3 protein: CAASRYQETQYF. Here the CDR3 DNA reads TGTGCCGCCAGCAGATATCAAGAGACCCAGTACTTC. Full variable domain (rest looked up from reference TRBV15 and TRBJ2-5): DAMVIQNPRYQVTQFGKPVTLSCSQTLNHNVMYWYQQKSSQAPKLLFHYYDKDFNNEADTPDNFQSRRPNTSFCFLDIRSPGLGDTAMYLCAASRYQETQYFGPGTRLLVL.

This clonotype was seen a handful of times. The chain couples TRBV4-1 to TRBJ1-1; D not certain. V lost 5 bases and J 4 bases, leaving 11 bases between the germline ends. The CDR3 has 13 amino acids. Germline CDR1 reads MGHRA; CDR2 reads YSYEKL. DNA of the CDR3: TGCGCCAGCAGCAGGGTTGGGAGCACTGAAGCTTTCTTT. The encoded protein is CASSRVGSTEAFF.

A remark on this clonotype: The junction does not match germline at one end; this may be a read error. This chain connects TRBV7-2 to TRBJ1-2; possible D gene TRBD1, 6 bases. The germline gives CDR1 SGHTA, CDR2 FQGNSA. This CDR3 spans 13 amino acids. The CDR3 bases are TGTGTCAGCAGCTCGGGACAAGTCTATGGCTACACCTTC. Translation gives CVSSSGQVYGYTF.

The rearrangement joins TRBV5-1 to TRBJ1-1; 8 bases line up with TRBD1. Germline V gene data show CDR1 as SGHRS and CDR2 as YFSETQ. The J segment lost 0 bases and the V segment lost 0 bases, leaving 4 bases of the junction unmatched. This CDR3 is 16 amino acids long. The CDR3 DNA is TGCGCCAGCAGCTTGGTTAGGACAGGGCTGAACACTGAAGCTTTCTTT. Encoded protein: CASSLVRTGLNTEAFF. Drawing the rest from reference TRBV5-1 and TRBJ1-1, the complete variable domain is KAGVTQTPRYLIKTRGQQVTLSCSPISGHRSVSWYQQTPGQGLQFLFEYFSETQRNKGNFPGRFSGRQFSNSRSEMNVSTLELGDSALYLCASSLVRTGLNTEAFFGQGTRLTVV.

This rearrangement joins TRBV5-1 to TRBJ2-4; D gene ambiguous. V lost 2 bases, J lost 0 bases, and 6 bases lay in between. The germline CDR1 and CDR2 sequences are SGHRS and YFSETQ. This CDR3 comprises 14 residues. CDR3 loop: CASSLVSAKNIQYF. CDR3 DNA sequence: TGCGCCAGCAGCTTAGTCTCAGCCAAAAACATTCAGTACTTC.

The rearrangement uses TRBV12-3 or TRBV12-4 and TRBJ1-1; D call uncertain. Trimming cost V 6 bases and J 0 bases, with 11 bases left between them. The CDR3 is 14 amino acids. CDR3 residues: CASSPSNMNTEAFF. The CDR3 DNA reads TGTGCCAGCAGCCCATCCAATATGAACACTGAAGCTTTCTTT.